One sample yielded the 27 T cell receptor beta chains listed below, sequenced in a study of regulatory and conventional T cells in RAG deficiency. The data were produced by immunoSEQ multiplex PCR, yet TCRdb's version contains in-frame clones alone and is incomplete. This sample carries 32,000 or so clones, over 75% of them seen once, and the ten largest clones take about 13%. The same data also went into a second study, on regulatory T cells. That paper states: Primers: 52 TRBV forward and 13 TRBJ reverse.

Material for sequencing was CD8+ T cells sorted from blood. The source is a human donor in good health.

This sequence joins TRBV5-1 and TRBJ2-2; either TRBD1 or TRBD2 may fit D (5 bases each). CDR1 and CDR2 (germline): SGHRS, YFSETQ. V lost 0 bases, J lost 4 bases, and 13 bases lay in between. The CDR3 is made up of 16 amino acids. DNA of the CDR3: TGCGCCAGCAGCTTGGATTTTGGGGGTGGCACCGGGGAGCTGTTTTTT. Translated: CASSLDFGGGTGELFF.

This clone showed up just once. The chain uses TRBV2 and TRBJ1-2; TRBD1 might be the D (5 bases). With 6 bases removed from V and 0 bases from J, the gap between germline ends came to 14 bases. The CDR3 covers 15 residues. The germline V gene encodes CDR1 SNHLY and CDR2 FYNNEI. Here the CDR3 reads CASSEGQGANYGYTF. The CDR3 nucleotides read TGTGCCAGCAGCGAGGGGCAGGGTGCTAACTATGGCTACACCTTC. Combining the CDR3 with reference TRBV2 and TRBJ1-2 gives the whole variable domain EPEVTQTPSHQVTQMGQEVILRCVPISNHLYFYWYRQILGQKVEFLVSFYNNEISEKSEIFDDQFSVERPDGSNFTLKIRSTKLEDSAMYFCASSEGQGANYGYTFGSGTRLTVV.

CDR3 protein: CASRQGYGYTF. CDR3 nucleotides: TGTGCCAGCAGACAGGGGTACGGCTACACCTTC. The chain combines TRBV2 with TRBJ1-2; TRBD1 matches at 7 bases. Germline CDR1 reads SNHLY; CDR2 reads FYNNEI. The CDR3 loop spans 11 amino acids. With V trimmed by 6 bases and J by 8 bases, 3 bases remained unmatched.

J is TRBJ2-7 and V is TRBV7-8, with 7 nucleotides matching TRBD1. With 5 bases clipped from V and 0 bases from J, the junction kept 4 bases outside the gene matches. The CDR3 has 14 residues. The V gene's germline CDR1 is SGHVS and CDR2 FQNEAQ. In DNA form, the CDR3 reads TGTGCCAGCAGCCGACAGGGAAGCTCCTACGAGCAGTACTTC. Protein: CASSRQGSSYEQYF.

This sequence joins TRBV18 and TRBJ1-1; 7 positions agree with TRBD1. Germline CDR1 is KGHSH and CDR2 is LQKENI. The CDR3 has 19 residues. V trimming: 1 base; J trimming: 2 bases; junction bases outside the gene matches: 16. DNA for the CDR3: TGTGCCAGCTCACCACTTGGAATTGGCGCAGGGGGTAGAAACACTGAAGCTTTCTTT. Its translation: CASSPLGIGAGGRNTEAFF.

This clone was counted once. V usage is TRBV7-8 and J usage is TRBJ2-7; D gene unclear. V lost 0 bases, J lost 3 bases, and 12 bases lay in between. The germline gives CDR1 SGHVS, CDR2 FQNEAQ. This CDR3 has 15 residues. CDR3 protein: CASSLAGSRFYEQYF. CDR3 DNA sequence: TGTGCCAGCAGCTTAGCGGGGTCGAGGTTCTACGAGCAGTACTTC.

The CDR3 region is CASSDRGAANYGYTF. The CDR3 nucleotides are TGTGCCAGCAGTGATCGGGGGGCGGCTAACTATGGCTACACCTTC. The chain uses TRBV2 and TRBJ1-2; possibly TRBD1 for D (6 bases). Trimming removed 3 bases from V and 0 bases from J, with 11 bases in between. Germline values: CDR1 SNHLY, CDR2 FYNNEI. The CDR3 is made up of 15 amino acids.

The genes are TRBV27 and TRBJ1-1, with D maybe TRBD1 (6 bases). This CDR3 contains 13 residues. CDR1 is MNHEY, CDR2 SMNVEV, per germline (reference sequence). Trimming pared 1 base from V and 11 bases from J, leaving 14 bases between. CDR3 loop: CASSLLDSKAAFF. In DNA form, the CDR3 reads TGTGCCAGCAGTTTATTGGACAGCAAGGCTGCTTTCTTT.

The chain has TRBV29-1 and TRBJ2-3, with 10 bases aligning to TRBD2. The CDR3 runs 15 residues. The junction had 5 bases not matched to a gene; V was cut back by 3 bases and J by 2 bases. Germline CDR1 and CDR2: SQVTM and ANQGSEA. CDR3 loop: CSVDLAGDNTDTQYF. CDR3 nucleotides: TGCAGCGTTGACCTAGCGGGGGACAACACAGATACGCAGTATTTT.

The chain links TRBV19 to TRBJ2-3; 8 bases fit TRBD1. Germline V gives CDR1 LNHDA, CDR2 SQIVND (reference sequence). The CDR3 covers 15 residues. The trim removed 5 bases at V and 3 bases at J, leaving 7 bases unmatched. CDR3 coding DNA: TGTGCCAGTAGTCTACTAGACAGGGGTACAGATACGCAGTATTTT. It translates to CASSLLDRGTDTQYF.

The chain has TRBV27 and TRBJ1-2; TRBD1 is a possible D gene (6 bases). V was cut by 5 bases and J by 10 bases, with 20 bases left in between. The CDR3 loop spans 14 amino acids. Germline lookup yields CDR1 MNHEY and CDR2 SMNVEV (reference sequence). For the CDR3, the DNA is TGTGCCAGCAGTCGAACAGGGTTGTACGGGCCCTACACCTTC. Encoded protein: CASSRTGLYGPYTF.

V is TRBV27 and J is TRBJ2-7; possibly TRBD2 for D (7 bases). V was shortened by 4 bases and J by 5 bases, with 21 bases between the two germline ends. Looked up from germline, CDR1 is MNHEY and CDR2 is SMNVEV (reference sequence). The CDR3 is 16 amino acids. CDR3 sequence reads: CASSSPAGARGDEQYF. The CDR3 DNA reads TGTGCCAGCAGTTCACCCGCGGGGGCCCGCGGGGACGAGCAGTACTTC.

This chain joins TRBV5-6 and TRBJ1-1; no reliable D call. The V gene's germline CDR1 is SGHDT and CDR2 YYEEEE. CDR3 length: 12 amino acids. V was cut by 2 bases and J by 4 bases, with 6 bases left in between. Here the CDR3 reads CASSFASTEAFF. The CDR3 region has the DNA TGTGCCAGCAGCTTTGCCAGCACTGAAGCTTTCTTT.

The chain employs TRBV28 and TRBJ1-5; TRBD1 might be the D (6 bases). This CDR3 is 15 amino acids long. Germline-derived CDR1 and CDR2 are MDHEN and SYDVKM. Trimming took 2 bases from V and 7 from J, leaving 15 bases between them. The CDR3 reads CASSLEGSGVQPQHF. CDR3 coding DNA: TGTGCCAGCAGTTTAGAAGGATCAGGGGTGCAGCCCCAGCATTTT.

This rearrangement joins TRBV29-1 to TRBJ2-1; the D is unclear. Germline lookup yields CDR1 SQVTM and CDR2 ANQGSEA. This CDR3 has 9 residues. The V and J ends lost 3 bases and 10 bases respectively, with 4 bases between them. The CDR3 nucleotides read TGCAGCGTTGATTCCGAGCAGTTCTTC. It codes for CSVDSEQFF.

This chain uses TRBV19 with TRBJ2-7; 10 positions match TRBD1. The CDR3 sequence is 15 residues long. CDR1 LNHDA and CDR2 SQIVND come from the germline V gene (reference sequence). V shed 6 bases and J 1 base; nucleotides not matched to a gene: 6. The CDR3 DNA reads as TGTGCCAGTAGCTACGGGACAGGGGTATCCTACGAGCAGTACTTC. As protein: CASSYGTGVSYEQYF.

A remark on this clone: In the same sample, other DNA sequences code for this CDR3. CDR3: CASSQDRDRTYEQYF. The CDR3 nucleotides are TGCGCCAGCAGCCAGGATCGAGACAGGACCTACGAGCAGTACTTC. This rearrangement joins TRBV4-1 to TRBJ2-7; D possibly corresponds to TRBD1 (6 bases). This CDR3 spans 15 amino acids. Germline assignment: CDR1 MGHRA and CDR2 YSYEKL. V lost 3 bases and J 2 bases, leaving 14 bases between the germline ends.

Only a few counts were recorded for this clone. The chain is built from TRBV27 and TRBJ1-1; 7 bases line up with TRBD1. The CDR3 runs to 15 residues. CDR1 and CDR2 (germline): MNHEY, SMNVEV (reference sequence). V lost 2 bases, J lost 8 bases, and 11 bases stayed unmatched. CDR3 sequence (DNA): TGTGCCAGCAGTTTAGTGCTGACCAGGGGGGGAGAAGCTTTCTTT. Translation: CASSLVLTRGGEAFF.

This rearrangement joins TRBV4-2 to TRBJ1-2; 10 nucleotides align to TRBD1. V lost 3 bases to trimming and J lost 4 bases; unmatched junction nucleotides: 5. The length of the CDR3 is 15 residues. Germline V CDR1 and CDR2: LGHNA, YNFKEQ. The CDR3 spells CASSQPGQGVYGYTF. The CDR3 DNA reads as TGTGCCAGCAGCCAGCCAGGACAGGGGGTCTATGGCTACACCTTC.

The J gene is TRBJ2-2, the V gene TRBV11-2; D gene unclear. With 5 bases removed from V and 6 bases from J, the gap between germline ends came to 16 bases. This CDR3 is built from 15 residues. Per the germline V gene, CDR1 is SGHAT and CDR2 is FQNNGV. CDR3 sequence reads: CASSPSTGWAGELFF. The CDR3 region has the DNA TGTGCCAGCAGCCCCTCGACCGGCTGGGCCGGGGAGCTGTTTTTT.

This clone was counted once. The CDR3 region has the DNA TGTGCCAGCAGCTCCCCCCACTGGCGGATGAGCTCCTACAATGAGCAGTTCTTC. It is translated as CASSSPHWRMSSYNEQFF. The chain joins TRBV13 to TRBJ2-1; D not resolved. The V gene's germline CDR1 is PRHDT and CDR2 FYEKMQ (reference sequence). V was pared by 4 bases and J by 0 bases, with 19 bases between. This CDR3 comprises 18 residues.

V gene TRBV6-1 combines with J gene TRBJ2-1; no firm D call. With 5 bases removed from V and 6 bases from J, the gap between germline ends came to 14 bases. The CDR3 runs 14 residues. Germline loops: CDR1 MNHNS, CDR2 SASEGT. The CDR3 DNA is TGTGCCAGCAGTTCATCGTGGCAGCTCAATGAGCAGTTCTTC. This translates into CASSSSWQLNEQFF.

The chain combines TRBV2 with TRBJ2-1; 8 bases map to TRBD1. The germline V gene has CDR1 SNHLY and CDR2 FYNNEI. The CDR3 extends over 14 amino acids. Trimming took 5 bases from V and 3 from J; bases not matched to a gene: 3. The CDR3 nucleotides read TGTGCCAGCAGTACAGGGGGTGACTACAATGAGCAGTTCTTC. It encodes CASSTGGDYNEQFF. Combining the CDR3 with reference TRBV2 and TRBJ2-1 gives the whole variable domain EPEVTQTPSHQVTQMGQEVILRCVPISNHLYFYWYRQILGQKVEFLVSFYNNEISEKSEIFDDQFSVERPDGSNFTLKIRSTKLEDSAMYFCASSTGGDYNEQFFGPGTRLTVL.

The gene calls are TRBV19 and TRBJ2-6, with 9 bases aligning to TRBD1. Germline CDR1 reads LNHDA; CDR2 reads SQIVND (reference sequence). The CDR3 sequence is 17 residues long. Trimming removed 6 bases from V and 0 bases from J; junction bases left unmatched: 6. As DNA, the CDR3 is TGTGCCAGTAGAACCGGGACAGGGTCCTCTGGGGCCAACGTCCTGACTTTC. Its protein is CASRTGTGSSGANVLTF.

The rearrangement joins TRBV10-3 to TRBJ2-5; possible D gene TRBD1, 5 bases. This CDR3 has 12 residues. Germline loops: CDR1 ENHRY, CDR2 SYGVKD. V was pared by 7 bases and J by 3 bases, with 9 bases between. The CDR3 DNA sequence: TGTGCCATCACCGACAGTGAAGAGACCCAGTACTTC. This encodes CAITDSEETQYF.

The chain carries TRBV13 and TRBJ2-1; the D is unclear. V shed 0 bases and J shed 15 bases, with 12 bases lying between them. Germline V lookup: CDR1 PRHDT, CDR2 FYEKMQ (reference sequence). This CDR3 has 12 residues. The CDR3 nucleotides are TGTGCCAGCAGCTTAGGCGCGTCGGATGGGTTCTTC. This codes for CASSLGASDGFF.

The chain has TRBV28 and TRBJ1-1; D is perhaps TRBD1 (5 bases). The V and J ends lost 7 bases and 5 bases respectively, with 17 bases between them. The CDR3 is 14 amino acids. From germline, CDR1 is MDHEN and CDR2 SYDVKM. CDR3 DNA sequence: TGTGCCAGCAAGGCAGGGCTGTTCGGGACTGAAGCTTTCTTT. It yields the protein CASKAGLFGTEAFF.